These 21 T cell receptor beta chains were all obtained from the same sample, sequenced in a study of blood T cell repertoires in COVID-19. Assay used: immunoSEQ multiplex PCR; TCRdb lists only in-frame clones, some missing. The sample holds fewer than 110,000 clones; 90% to 95% are singletons and the top ten take about 18%. The specimen was peripheral blood. The receptors were gathered from a man aged 50 to 60 with acute or convalescent COVID-19.

The gene calls are TRBV6-5 and TRBJ1-2, with a weak D call TRBD1 (5 bases). The germline gives CDR1 MNHEY, CDR2 SVGAGI. The V end lost 10 bases, the J end lost 2 bases, and 17 bases lay between the germline ends. The CDR3 runs to 14 residues. The CDR3 coding sequence is TGTGCCACCCCCGGGGCGGGGGTGAACTATGGCTACACCTTC. This encodes CATPGAGVNYGYTF.

The chain's CDR3 is CASSLEGQNNQPQHF. The CDR3, as DNA: TGCGCCAGCAGCTTGGAAGGACAGAATAATCAGCCCCAGCATTTT. The gene calls are TRBV5-1 and TRBJ1-5; D might be TRBD1 (6 bases). CDR3 length: 15 residues. V shed 0 bases and J shed 4 bases, with 11 bases lying between them. Germline-derived CDR1 and CDR2 are SGHRS and YFSETQ.

The J gene is TRBJ1-2, the V gene TRBV5-4, with a possible D match to TRBD1 (5 bases). The V gene's germline CDR1 is SGHNT and CDR2 YYREEE (reference sequence). Trimming removed 3 bases from V and 5 bases from J, with 20 bases in between. The CDR3 has 16 amino acids. Written as DNA, the CDR3 is TGTGCCAGCAGCTCGAGCGGGGCAGGGTCAGATTATGGCTACACCTTC. Translation gives CASSSSGAGSDYGYTF. Together with reference TRBV5-4 and TRBJ1-2, the CDR3 gives the full variable domain: ETGVTQSPTHLIKTRGQQVTLRCSSQSGHNTVSWYQQALGQGPQFIFQYYREEENGRGNFPPRFSGLQFPNYSSELNVNALELDDSALYLCASSSSGAGSDYGYTFGSGTRLTVV.

This clone occurred once. This chain joins TRBV14 and TRBJ2-7, with 11 bases lining up with TRBD1. The trim removed 1 base at V and 4 bases at J, leaving 3 bases unmatched. The V gene's germline CDR1 is SGHDN and CDR2 FVKESK. The CDR3 is made up of 15 amino acids. Written as DNA, the CDR3 is TGTGCCAGCAGCCAAGCGGACAGGGGGCGATACGAGCAGTACTTC. This codes for CASSQADRGRYEQYF.

This clone was seen a few times. In DNA form, the CDR3 reads TGTGCCAGCACCGTACTTGGCGGGGTAATCTACAATGAGCAGTTCTTC. It translates to CASTVLGGVIYNEQFF. This sequence joins TRBV5-8 and TRBJ2-1; D is perhaps TRBD2 (6 bases). V was shortened by 6 bases and J by 3 bases, with 19 bases between the two germline ends. There are 16 residues in the CDR3. Per germline, CDR1 SGHTS and CDR2 YDEGEE.

This clone is a singleton in its sample. The V gene is TRBV14, the J gene TRBJ2-5, with 7 bases aligning to TRBD1. CDR3 length: 12 amino acids. Per the germline V gene, CDR1 is SGHDN and CDR2 is FVKESK. Trimming at V came to 5 bases and at J to 7 bases, leaving 4 bases not matched to a gene. CDR3 nucleotides: TGTGCCAGCAGCGTCACAGGGGCGACCCAGTACTTC. This sequence encodes CASSVTGATQYF. Full variable domain (missing parts from reference TRBV14 and TRBJ2-5): EAGVTQFPSHSVIEKGQTVTLRCDPISGHDNLYWYRRVMGKEIKFLLHFVKESKQDESGMPNNRFLAERTGGTYSTLKVQPAELEDSGVYFCASSVTGATQYFGPGTRLLVL.

The V gene is TRBV19, the J gene TRBJ2-2; 11 bases fit TRBD1. The CDR3 runs to 17 residues. Germline V gene lookup returns CDR1 LNHDA and CDR2 SQIVND (reference sequence). V lost 10 bases, J lost 0 bases, and 10 bases stayed unmatched. CDR3 protein: CATTSPGQGANTGELFF. The CDR3 DNA is TGTGCCACCACCTCACCGGGACAGGGGGCGAACACCGGGGAGCTGTTTTTT.

This chain uses TRBV28 with TRBJ1-2, with a possible D match to TRBD1 (6 bases). The CDR3 is made up of 15 amino acids. Deletions cut 3 bases from V and 6 bases from J, with 17 bases between. CDR1 MDHEN and CDR2 SYDVKM come from the germline V gene. In DNA form, the CDR3 reads TGTGCCAGCAGTTTGTCTCCCCTGGACAGAGATGGCTACACCTTC. Protein sequence: CASSLSPLDRDGYTF.

The chain uses TRBV10-1 and TRBJ1-1; no clear D gene. The V end lost 3 bases, the J end lost 2 bases, and 13 bases lay between the germline ends. The CDR3 spans 15 residues. CDR1 is WNHNN, CDR2 SYGVQD, per germline (reference sequence). In nucleotides, the CDR3 is TGCGCCAGCAGTGACCGCCGGGAGGGTAACACTGAAGCTTTCTTT. It is translated as CASSDRREGNTEAFF.

The J gene is TRBJ2-7, the V gene TRBV19; 10 nucleotides match TRBD2. The V gene end was trimmed by 4 bases and the J gene end by 1 base; junction bases not matched to a gene: 19. The CDR3 runs to 20 residues. The germline gives CDR1 LNHDA, CDR2 SQIVND (reference sequence). The CDR3 is CASSKRGTAGSGGLSYEQYF. As DNA, the CDR3 is TGTGCCAGTAGTAAACGAGGGACGGCGGGTAGCGGGGGGCTTTCCTACGAGCAGTACTTC.

The V call is TRBV12-3 or TRBV12-4, the J call TRBJ2-5, with D possibly being TRBD2 (6 bases). Trimming removed 3 bases at V and 7 bases at J, with 12 bases between. The CDR3 extends over 13 amino acids. The CDR3 DNA follows: TGTGCCAGCAGTTTCGGGGGACTTCCGACCCAGTACTTC. Protein product: CASSFGGLPTQYF.

This clone appeared a few times. This sequence joins TRBV2 and TRBJ2-7; TRBD1 aligns across 8 bases. The CDR3 runs 16 residues. CDR1 is SNHLY and CDR2 is FYNNEI in the germline V gene. Unmatched junction bases numbered 13, after V lost 6 bases and J lost 3 bases. CDR3 DNA: TGTGCCAGCAGCCCCGGGAGCAGGGGGCGCGACTACGAGCAGTACTTC. Translated: CASSPGSRGRDYEQYF.

The CDR3 sequence is CASGGGNQPQHF. CDR3 in DNA: TGTGCCAGCGGGGGGGGGAATCAGCCCCAGCATTTT. The V gene is TRBV12-3 or TRBV12-4, the J gene TRBJ1-5; tentative D call: TRBD1 (5 bases). Between the trimmed V and J ends, which lost 8 bases and 4 bases, there was a span of 9 bases. The CDR3 runs 12 residues.

J is TRBJ1-6 and V is TRBV3-1 (or the pseudogene TRBV3-2); 10 bases agree with TRBD1. CDR1 LGHDT and CDR2 YNNKEL come from the germline V gene (reference sequence). The CDR3 contains 14 residues. Trimming at V came to 4 bases and at J to 7 bases, leaving 1 base not matched to a gene. CDR3 sequence (DNA): TGTGCCAGCAGCCGGGACAGGGGAAATTCACCCCTCCACTTT. Translating gives CASSRDRGNSPLHF.

This rearrangement joins TRBV6-1 to TRBJ1-6; D is possibly TRBD1 (6 bases). V was shortened by 2 bases and J by 11 bases, with 13 bases between the two germline ends. Germline-derived CDR1 and CDR2 are MNHNS and SASEGT. The CDR3 is 14 residues long. For the CDR3, the DNA is TGTGCCAGCAGTGAACTCAGGGGTGAGACACCCCTCCACTTT. Translated: CASSELRGETPLHF.

The rearrangement joins TRBV11-2 to TRBJ2-5; 7 nucleotides align to TRBD1. CDR1 SGHAT and CDR2 FQNNGV come from the germline V gene. This CDR3 comprises 15 residues. V was clipped by 5 bases and J by 2 bases; unmatched bases: 8. The CDR3 region has the DNA TGTGCCAGCAGCCGAAGTGACAGGGTGCAAGAGACCCAGTACTTC. Protein: CASSRSDRVQETQYF.

The table lists this clone with a few counts. This rearrangement joins TRBV6-1 to TRBJ1-4; possible D gene TRBD1, 5 bases. CDR3 length: 13 amino acids. Trimming took off 3 bases at V and 14 bases at J, with 16 bases between the two ends. CDR1 and CDR2 from the germline V gene are MNHNS and SASEGT. The CDR3 reads CASSEKRGTGLFF. CDR3 nucleotide sequence: TGTGCCAGCAGTGAGAAGCGGGGGACGGGCCTGTTTTTT.

The genes are TRBV5-6 and TRBJ2-7, with 8 bases identical to TRBD1. Germline loops: CDR1 SGHDT, CDR2 YYEEEE. The CDR3 is 14 amino acids. The V and J ends lost 2 bases and 7 bases, in that order; junction bases with no gene match: 8. The DNA of the CDR3 is TGTGCCAGCAGCTTAGGACAGGGTTGGAGAGAGCAGTACTTC. It translates to CASSLGQGWREQYF.

About this clone: The sample has other DNA sequences that encode this CDR3 too. The chain couples TRBV19 to TRBJ2-6; D perhaps matches TRBD1 (5 bases). Germline CDR1 and CDR2: LNHDA and SQIVND (reference sequence). There are 16 residues in the CDR3. V dropped 3 bases and J dropped 0 bases, with 9 bases sitting between them. The CDR3: CASSMGQASGANVLTF. Here the CDR3 DNA reads TGTGCCAGTAGTATGGGGCAGGCCTCTGGGGCCAACGTCCTGACTTTC.

This clone was detected only once. V gene TRBV9 combines with J gene TRBJ1-2, with a possible D match to TRBD1 (6 bases). Trimming pared 0 bases from V and 2 bases from J, leaving 14 bases between. This CDR3 is 16 amino acids long. Germline V gives CDR1 SGDLS, CDR2 YYNGEE. Here the CDR3 reads CASSVAKYQGNYGYTF. The CDR3 DNA reads as TGTGCCAGCAGCGTAGCAAAGTATCAGGGGAACTATGGCTACACCTTC.

The chain carries TRBV5-1 and TRBJ1-2; tentative D call: TRBD1 (5 bases). V lost 4 bases to trimming and J lost 4 bases, with 17 bases between them. The CDR3 contains 15 residues. Germline CDR1 SGHRS, CDR2 YFSETQ. The CDR3 DNA follows: TGCGCCAGCAGCCTATCCCCGACAGAAATCTATGGCTACACCTTC. As protein: CASSLSPTEIYGYTF.